This T cell receptor delta chain was sequenced for a study of gammadelta T cells in human blood. General study results and limits: Polyclonal expansion of innate γδ T cells after birth appeared microbially driven.

CDR3 length: 13 amino acids. Per germline, CDR1 GEAIGNYY and CDR2 EKD. V was pared by 1 base and J by 2 bases, with 7 bases between. TCRdb re-called clones from the RT-PCR reads via CATT. The sample includes about 830 delta-chain clones, about 14% of them seen just once. This clone was seen just once. Its target is not known. A much larger clone sits a single nucleotide away, making a read error possible. This sequence was found in a human fetus. The V call is TRDV2, the J call TRDJ1, with a possible D match to TRDD3 (6 bases). Here the J gene was assigned by germline matching of the DNA, as TCRdb has none. Specimen: non-Vgamma9Vdelta2 gamma-delta T cells from fetal blood. The CDR3 coding sequence is TGTGCCTGTGACACTTGGGGGACCGATAAACTCATCTTT. Amino acids: CACDTWGTDKLIF.